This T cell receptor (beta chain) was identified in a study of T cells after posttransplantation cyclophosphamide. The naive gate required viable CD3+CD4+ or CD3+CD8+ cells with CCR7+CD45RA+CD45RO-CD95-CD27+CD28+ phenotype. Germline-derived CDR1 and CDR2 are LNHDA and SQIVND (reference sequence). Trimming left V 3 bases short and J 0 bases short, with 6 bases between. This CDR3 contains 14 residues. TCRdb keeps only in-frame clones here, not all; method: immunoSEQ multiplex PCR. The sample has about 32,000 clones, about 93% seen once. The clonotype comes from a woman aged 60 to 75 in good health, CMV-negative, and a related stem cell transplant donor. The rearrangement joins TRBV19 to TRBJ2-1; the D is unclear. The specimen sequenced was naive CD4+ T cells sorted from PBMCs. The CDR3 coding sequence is TGTGCCAGTAGTATGTCGAGCTCCTACAATGAGCAGTTCTTC. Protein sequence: CASSMSSSYNEQFF.